Presented here are 30 T cell receptor beta chains from one specimen sequenced in a study of CD8 T cells in ankylosing spondylitis. What these receptors recognize is not known. TCRdb re-analysed the 5' RACE reads in MiXCR, keeping a single row per CDR3 protein. The sample has under 450,000 distinct CDR3 sequences, 17% seen once. General study findings and limits: A TCR beta motif of fewer than ten highly homologous variants seemed to mark ankylosing spondylitis blood.

The source material was blood, either unsorted or a sorted T cell fraction (not recorded which). The receptors stem from a male donor with ankylosing spondylitis.

V usage is TRBV18 and J usage is TRBJ2-7, with TRBD2 matching over 8 bases. The CDR3 extends over 15 amino acids. The V and J ends lost 2 bases and 1 base, in that order; junction bases with no gene match: 4. The germline CDR1 and CDR2 sequences are KGHSH and LQKENI. As DNA, the CDR3 is TGTGCCAGCTCACCAATCAGCGGGGGTTCCTACGAGCAGTACTTC. Amino acid sequence: CASSPISGGSYEQYF.

This clonotype has a handful of counts. V and J are TRBV18 and TRBJ1-2, with unresolved D. The CDR3 is 16 amino acids. Germline assignment: CDR1 KGHSH and CDR2 LQKENI. V was cut by 3 bases and J by 0 bases, with 14 bases left in between. CDR3 sequence reads: CASSPSLTESNYGYTF. The CDR3 DNA follows: TGTGCCAGCTCACCCTCTCTGACGGAGTCTAACTATGGCTACACCTTC.

This clonotype was seen ten or more times. The CDR3 spells CSAIDRLGMKKETQYF. CDR3 DNA sequence: TGCAGCGCAATCGACAGGCTTGGAATGAAAAAAGAGACCCAGTACTTC. V gene TRBV29-1 combines with J gene TRBJ2-5, with a possible D match to TRBD1 (6 bases). Trimming removed 7 bases from V and 3 bases from J, with 24 bases in between. CDR3 size: 16 residues. CDR1 and CDR2 (germline): SQVTM, ANQGSEA.

This clonotype was detected only a few times. This chain uses TRBV4-1 with TRBJ2-7; 11 positions agree with TRBD2. This CDR3 comprises 15 residues. V shed 2 bases and J 3 bases; nucleotides not matched to a gene: 3. Germline V gene lookup returns CDR1 MGHRA and CDR2 YSYEKL. CDR3 residues: CASSQQGLAGYEQYF. The CDR3 nucleotides read TGCGCCAGCAGCCAACAAGGACTAGCGGGCTACGAGCAGTACTTC.

The chain uses TRBV6-5 and TRBJ2-2, with 7 bases identical to TRBD1. After removal of 1 base from V and 7 bases from J, the junction contained 12 bases not matched to a gene. The CDR3 extends over 17 amino acids. CDR1 and CDR2 (germline): MNHEY, SVGAGI. CDR3 in amino acids: CASSYYKKTGTHGELFF. The CDR3 bases are TGTGCCAGCAGTTACTACAAAAAGACAGGGACCCACGGGGAGCTGTTTTTT.

This chain joins TRBV30 and TRBJ1-5; D unclear. The CDR3 extends over 13 amino acids. V was pared by 1 base and J by 0 bases, with 4 bases between. The germline CDR1 and CDR2 sequences are GTSNPN and SVGIG (reference sequence). CDR3 sequence: CAWSENSNQPQHF. CDR3 DNA: TGTGCCTGGAGTGAAAATAGCAATCAGCCCCAGCATTTT.

This clonotype appeared a few times. The rearrangement uses TRBV3-1 and TRBJ2-7; TRBD2 matches 8 bases. The germline V gene encodes CDR1 LGHDT and CDR2 YNNKEL (reference sequence). The CDR3 is 13 residues long. Trimming removed 0 bases from V and 7 bases from J; junction bases left unmatched: 2. CDR3 amino acids: CASSQDGGREQYF. CDR3 DNA sequence: TGTGCCAGCAGCCAAGATGGCGGGAGGGAGCAGTACTTC.

This clonotype turned up a few times. The genes are TRBV7-2 and TRBJ2-5; perhaps TRBD1 as D (6 bases). Trimming took 4 bases from V and 0 from J, leaving 9 bases between them. Germline values: CDR1 SGHTA, CDR2 FQGNSA. The CDR3 contains 14 residues. CDR3 region: CASSSTGYQETQYF. CDR3 bases: TGTGCCAGCAGCTCCACAGGGTACCAAGAGACCCAGTACTTC.

The chain couples TRBV5-1 to TRBJ1-4, with D unresolved. The V end lost 0 bases, the J end lost 0 bases, and 6 bases lay between the germline ends. This CDR3 is built from 15 residues. Germline V lookup: CDR1 SGHRS, CDR2 YFSETQ. CDR3 sequence reads: CASSLAQSTNEKLFF. For the CDR3, the DNA is TGCGCCAGCAGCTTGGCACAGTCAACTAATGAAAAACTGTTTTTT.

The CDR3 nucleotides read TGCGCCAGCAGCTTGCGTCCCCGGATGGAGGGGGCCCTAAATACCTACGAGCAGTACTTC. Translating it yields CASSLRPRMEGALNTYEQYF. The rearrangement joins TRBV5-1 to TRBJ2-7, with D possibly matching TRBD1 (7 bases). There are 20 residues in the CDR3. The germline V gene encodes CDR1 SGHRS and CDR2 YFSETQ. V lost 1 base and J lost 2, with 28 bases in between.

This clonotype has more than one count but fewer than ten. The rearrangement links TRBV28 to TRBJ1-2, with 9 bases matching TRBD1. Germline CDR1 MDHEN, CDR2 SYDVKM. J was trimmed by 7 bases and V by 1 base; bases with no gene match: 7. The length of the CDR3 is 15 residues. The CDR3: CASSLYLQGAGGYTF. For the CDR3, the DNA is TGTGCCAGCAGTTTATACCTACAGGGGGCGGGTGGCTACACCTTC.

This clonotype was counted between two and nine times. The chain uses TRBV15 and TRBJ2-1; a weak D match, TRBD2 (6 bases). The CDR3 is 15 residues long. CDR1 is LNHNV, CDR2 YYDKDF, per germline (reference sequence). V was trimmed by 1 base and J by 4 bases, leaving 11 bases between them. The CDR3 loop reads CATSRVRGRYNEQFF. The CDR3 DNA is TGTGCCACCAGCAGAGTGCGGGGACGGTACAATGAGCAGTTCTTC.

In this sample, this clonotype turned up a few times. The gene calls are TRBV2 and TRBJ1-1; 11 nucleotides match TRBD1. CDR1 and CDR2 from the germline V gene are SNHLY and FYNNEI. The CDR3 has 14 amino acids. Losses at the gene ends were 5 bases for V and 3 bases for J; bases not matched to a gene: 2. The DNA of the CDR3 is TGTGCCAGCAGTAGGGACAGGGGGGACACTGAAGCTTTCTTT. This translates into CASSRDRGDTEAFF.

The rearrangement uses TRBV7-2 and TRBJ2-5; no reliable D call. V was pared by 5 bases and J by 0 bases, with 4 bases between. The CDR3 is made up of 12 amino acids. The germline gives CDR1 SGHTA, CDR2 FQGNSA. CDR3 sequence: CASSVDQETQYF. As DNA, the CDR3 is TGTGCCAGCAGCGTGGACCAAGAGACCCAGTACTTC. Full variable domain (remainder filled in from reference TRBV7-2 and TRBJ2-5): GAGVSQSPSNKVTEKGKDVELRCDPISGHTALYWYRQSLGQGLEFLIYFQGNSAPDKSGLPSDRFSAERTGGSVSTLTIQRTQQEDSAVYLCASSVDQETQYFGPGTRLLVL.

This clonotype was detected a few times. The rearrangement joins TRBV20-1 to TRBJ1-5; tentative D call: TRBD1 (5 bases). The CDR3 is made up of 17 amino acids. Germline assignment: CDR1 DFQATT and CDR2 SNEGSKA (reference sequence). Trimming removed 1 base from V and 0 bases from J, with 16 bases in between. The CDR3 is CSARVPDRTYSNQPQHF. DNA of the CDR3: TGCAGTGCTAGAGTCCCAGACAGAACCTATAGCAATCAGCCCCAGCATTTT.

The table lists this clonotype with many counts. The chain has TRBV5-6 and TRBJ2-3, with 9 nucleotides matching TRBD2. Germline lookup yields CDR1 SGHDT and CDR2 YYEEEE. The CDR3 spans 15 residues. V lost 1 base to trimming and J lost 4 bases; unmatched junction nucleotides: 4. CDR3 residues: CASSLLLAGSDTQYF. Here the CDR3 DNA reads TGTGCCAGCAGCTTGCTCCTAGCGGGATCAGATACGCAGTATTTT.

V usage is TRBV20-1 and J usage is TRBJ2-2, with a weak D call TRBD1 (5 bases). The V gene's germline CDR1 is DFQATT and CDR2 SNEGSKA (reference sequence). The length of the CDR3 is 14 residues. V was pared by 1 base and J by 5 bases, with 11 bases between. The CDR3 is CSARVREMTGELFF. In DNA form, the CDR3 reads TGCAGTGCTAGAGTCAGGGAAATGACCGGGGAGCTGTTTTTT.

The V and J genes are TRBV9 and TRBJ2-1; D unclear. V lost 3 bases and J lost 6, with 13 bases in between. CDR3 length: 14 residues. Germline loops: CDR1 SGDLS, CDR2 YYNGEE. CDR3 in DNA: TGTGCCAGCAGCGATAACCCTCATAGCAATGAGCAGTTCTTC. It translates to CASSDNPHSNEQFF. The full variable domain, its missing parts supplied by reference TRBV9 and TRBJ2-1, is DSGVTQTPKHLITATGQRVTLRCSPRSGDLSVYWYQQSLDQGLQFLIQYYNGEERAKGNILERFSAQQFPDLHSELNLSSLELGDSALYFCASSDNPHSNEQFFGPGTRLTVL.

This clonotype was seen more than once but under ten times. This chain uses TRBV20-1 with TRBJ1-2, with TRBD1 as a possible D gene (6 bases). The CDR3 contains 12 residues. V was clipped by 6 bases and J by 10 bases, with 18 bases between them. Germline assignment: CDR1 DFQATT and CDR2 SNEGSKA (reference sequence). CDR3 nucleotides: TGCAGTGCCAACCTACAGGGTTCAGCCTACACCTTC. Translation gives CSANLQGSAYTF.

The chain joins TRBV10-3 to TRBJ2-1; TRBD1 might be the D (5 bases). The germline V gene encodes CDR1 ENHRY and CDR2 SYGVKD. The CDR3 spans 14 residues. V was trimmed by 4 bases and J by 5 bases, leaving 12 bases between them. The CDR3 bases are TGTGCCATCAGTGGGGGCGTTATGAACAATGAGCAGTTCTTC. Translating gives CAISGGVMNNEQFF.

This clonotype was seen more than once but under ten times. The gene calls are TRBV27 and TRBJ2-3; D may be TRBD1 or TRBD2 (5 bases each). The CDR3 has 16 amino acids. The ends were cut back, 8 bases at V and 0 bases at J, with 18 bases in the middle. Germline V lookup: CDR1 MNHEY, CDR2 SMNVEV (reference sequence). The CDR3 DNA reads as TGTGCCAGCCTCCCCCTGGGACGGGTTAGCACAGATACGCAGTATTTT. Translation: CASLPLGRVSTDTQYF.

The chain is built from TRBV20-1 and TRBJ1-1; D might be TRBD1 (5 bases). Deletions cut 5 bases from V and 7 bases from J, with 14 bases between. The CDR3 loop spans 12 amino acids. From germline, CDR1 is DFQATT and CDR2 SNEGSKA (reference sequence). As DNA, the CDR3 is TGCAGTGCTCCAACCAAGACAGTTGAAGCTTTCTTT. This gives the protein CSAPTKTVEAFF.

V is TRBV15 and J is TRBJ2-4; 8 bases fit TRBD2. Trimming took 6 bases from V and 2 from J; bases not matched to a gene: 6. CDR3 length equals 15 residues. Germline V gene sequence: CDR1 LNHNV, CDR2 YYDKDF (reference sequence). DNA for the CDR3: TGTGCCACCAGTTCGGCTAGCGGGTCCAAAAACATTCAGTACTTC. Protein: CATSSASGSKNIQYF. The full variable domain, completed using reference TRBV15 and TRBJ2-4, is DAMVIQNPRYQVTQFGKPVTLSCSQTLNHNVMYWYQQKSSQAPKLLFHYYDKDFNNEADTPDNFQSRRPNTSFCFLDIRSPGLGDTAMYLCATSSASGSKNIQYFGAGTRLSVL.

V gene TRBV27 combines with J gene TRBJ1-2; 7 bases agree with TRBD1. Germline trimming cut 4 bases from V and 2 bases from J; bases unmatched to any gene: 7. The CDR3 runs to 15 residues. Per the germline V gene, CDR1 is MNHEY and CDR2 is SMNVEV (reference sequence). CDR3 DNA: TGTGCCAGCAGTTCCACCCTGACAGGGAACTATGGCTACACCTTC. This sequence encodes CASSSTLTGNYGYTF.

The chain links TRBV7-9 to TRBJ1-1; possible D gene TRBD1, 6 bases. V lost 4 bases and J 4 bases, leaving 19 bases between the germline ends. The CDR3 has 16 residues. Germline V gene lookup returns CDR1 SEHNR and CDR2 FQNEAQ (reference sequence). The chain's CDR3 is CASSSHGGAGGTEAFF. The CDR3 DNA follows: TGTGCCAGCAGCTCCCACGGGGGGGCTGGGGGCACTGAAGCTTTCTTT.

The chain links TRBV5-1 to TRBJ2-7; a weak D match, TRBD2 (5 bases). The CDR3 runs to 14 residues. CDR1 and CDR2 (germline): SGHRS, YFSETQ. Trimming removed 5 bases at V and 7 bases at J, with 19 bases between. The CDR3 DNA sequence: TGCGCCAGCAGTCTCGGGATCCCGAGCCGGGAGCAGTACTTC. It specifies CASSLGIPSREQYF.

The chain links TRBV3-1 to TRBJ2-1; D may be TRBD1 or TRBD2 (5 bases each). Trimming pared 4 bases from V and 3 bases from J, leaving 13 bases between. The germline gives CDR1 LGHDT, CDR2 YNNKEL (reference sequence). CDR3 length: 15 amino acids. This CDR3 reads CASSLGTTVYNEQFF. Written as DNA, the CDR3 is TGTGCCAGCAGCCTTGGGACCACGGTCTACAATGAGCAGTTCTTC.

This clonotype was counted a few times. V usage is TRBV28 and J usage is TRBJ2-5; D unresolved. The V and J ends lost 5 bases and 5 bases respectively, with 12 bases between them. Germline CDR1 MDHEN, CDR2 SYDVKM. The CDR3 contains 13 residues. CDR3 in DNA: TGTGCCAGCAGTCCACCGGCCCCCGAGACCCAGTACTTC. This sequence encodes CASSPPAPETQYF.

This clonotype was recorded a few times. The V and J genes are TRBV7-9 and TRBJ2-7, with D perhaps TRBD1 or TRBD2 (5 bases each). CDR1 is SEHNR, CDR2 FQNEAQ, per germline (reference sequence). The CDR3 covers 15 residues. The V end lost 1 base, the J end lost 5 bases, and 15 bases lay between the germline ends. For the CDR3, the DNA is TGTGCCAGCAGCTTAGAAGGGACGAAGAAAGACGAGCAGTACTTC. Encoded protein: CASSLEGTKKDEQYF.

Here the CDR3 DNA reads TGTGCCAGCACAACCGGGACAGCGAGTCTACAAGAGACCCAGTACTTC. Its protein is CASTTGTASLQETQYF. The chain uses TRBV7-9 and TRBJ2-5, with 7 bases matching TRBD1. Losses at the gene ends were 7 bases for V and 2 bases for J; bases not matched to a gene: 13. The CDR3 has 16 residues. In germline, CDR1 is SEHNR, CDR2 FQNEAQ (reference sequence).